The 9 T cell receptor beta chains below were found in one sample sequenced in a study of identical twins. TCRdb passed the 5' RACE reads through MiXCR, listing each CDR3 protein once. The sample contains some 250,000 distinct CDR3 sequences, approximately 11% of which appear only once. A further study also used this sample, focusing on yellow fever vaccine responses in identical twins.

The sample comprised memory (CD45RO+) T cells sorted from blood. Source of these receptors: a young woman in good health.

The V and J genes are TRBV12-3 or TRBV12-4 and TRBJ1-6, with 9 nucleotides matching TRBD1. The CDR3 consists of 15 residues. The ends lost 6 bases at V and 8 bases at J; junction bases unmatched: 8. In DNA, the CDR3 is TGTGCCAGCAGACCCAAACAGGGGGCGCATTCACCCCTCCACTTT. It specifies CASRPKQGAHSPLHF.

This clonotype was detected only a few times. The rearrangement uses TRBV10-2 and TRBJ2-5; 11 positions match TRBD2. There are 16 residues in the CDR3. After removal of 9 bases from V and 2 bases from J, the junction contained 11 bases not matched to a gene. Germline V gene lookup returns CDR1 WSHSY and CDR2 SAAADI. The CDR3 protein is CASSPLASGGQETQYF. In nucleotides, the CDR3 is TGCGCCAGTAGCCCGTTGGCTAGCGGGGGGCAAGAGACCCAGTACTTC.

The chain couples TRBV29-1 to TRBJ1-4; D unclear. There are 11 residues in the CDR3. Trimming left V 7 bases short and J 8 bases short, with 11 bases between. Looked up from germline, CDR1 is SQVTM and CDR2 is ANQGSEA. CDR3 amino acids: CSARIGEKLFF. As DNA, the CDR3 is TGCAGCGCCAGGATTGGGGAAAAACTGTTTTTT.

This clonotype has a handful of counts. CDR3 coding DNA: TGTGCCAGCAGTTTGGGCACTCAGCGGGGGTACTCCGGGGAGCTGTTTTTT. Encoded protein: CASSLGTQRGYSGELFF. This chain connects TRBV12-3 or TRBV12-4 to TRBJ2-2; 8 nucleotides match TRBD2. This CDR3 has 17 residues. Losses at the gene ends were 3 bases for V and 6 bases for J; bases not matched to a gene: 12.

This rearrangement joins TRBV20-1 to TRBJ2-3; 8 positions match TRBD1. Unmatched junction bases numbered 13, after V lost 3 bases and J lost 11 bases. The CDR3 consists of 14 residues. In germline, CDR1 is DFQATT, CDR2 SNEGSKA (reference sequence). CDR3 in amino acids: CSASRGAGGEGQYF. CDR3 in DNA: TGCAGTGCTAGCCGGGGCGCAGGGGGCGAGGGGCAGTATTTT.

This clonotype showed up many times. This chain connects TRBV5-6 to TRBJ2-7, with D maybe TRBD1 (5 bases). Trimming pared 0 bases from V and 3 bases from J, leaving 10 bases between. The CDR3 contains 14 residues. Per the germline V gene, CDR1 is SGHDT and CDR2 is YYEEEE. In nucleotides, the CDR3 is TGTGCCAGCAGCTTGGTTCGCAGGGACTACGAGCAGTACTTC. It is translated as CASSLVRRDYEQYF.

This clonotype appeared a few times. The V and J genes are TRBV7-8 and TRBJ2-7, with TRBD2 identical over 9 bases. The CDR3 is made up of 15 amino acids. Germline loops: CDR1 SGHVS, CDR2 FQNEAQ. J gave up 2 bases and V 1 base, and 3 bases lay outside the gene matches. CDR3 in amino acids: CASSLGLADAYEQYF. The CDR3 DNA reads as TGTGCCAGCAGCTTAGGACTAGCGGACGCCTACGAGCAGTACTTC.

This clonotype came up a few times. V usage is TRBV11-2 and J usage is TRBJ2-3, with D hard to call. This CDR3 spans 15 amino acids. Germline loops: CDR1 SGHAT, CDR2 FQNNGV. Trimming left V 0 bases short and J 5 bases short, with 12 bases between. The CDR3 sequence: CASSLEGSIGDTQYF. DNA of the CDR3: TGTGCCAGCAGCTTAGAAGGGTCCATCGGAGATACGCAGTATTTT.

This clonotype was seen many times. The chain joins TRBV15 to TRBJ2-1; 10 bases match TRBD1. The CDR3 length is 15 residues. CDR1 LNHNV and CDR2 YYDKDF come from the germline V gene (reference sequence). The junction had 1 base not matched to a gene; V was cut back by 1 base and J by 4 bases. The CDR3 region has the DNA TGTGCCACCAGCAGAGGACAGGGGGCTTACAATGAGCAGTTCTTC. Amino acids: CATSRGQGAYNEQFF. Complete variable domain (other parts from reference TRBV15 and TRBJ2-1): DAMVIQNPRYQVTQFGKPVTLSCSQTLNHNVMYWYQQKSSQAPKLLFHYYDKDFNNEADTPDNFQSRRPNTSFCFLDIRSPGLGDTAMYLCATSRGQGAYNEQFFGPGTRLTVL.